This paragraph reports one TCR beta chain. Its antigen is as yet unknown. The CDR3 runs 14 residues. Between the trimmed V and J ends, which lost 6 bases and 1 base, there was a span of 12 bases. The germline gives CDR1 MNHNS, CDR2 SASEGT. Oncomine TCR Beta short-read sequencing was applied to DNA from cultured CD4+ T cells. TCRdb analysed the PCR reads with MiXCR anew, one entry per CDR3 protein. The sample has 3,500 to 4,000 distinct CDR3 sequences, under 20% seen once. The treatment here: roughly 11-day PBMC culture with coronavirus spike peptide pools or control peptides (ViraFEST assay). The sample belongs to a study of vaccination and CD4 T cells after COVID-19.

Sequenced sample: CD4+ T cells from blood, cultured in vitro. The receptor's source is a human donor who had recovered from COVID-19. This chain connects TRBV6-1 to TRBJ1-1; D is unclear. CDR3 sequence (DNA): TGTGCCAGCAGCAACGAGGGATGGAACACTGAAGCTTTCTTT. Protein sequence: CASSNEGWNTEAFF.